This T cell receptor beta chain was recorded in a study of cytomegalovirus exposure and HLA in healthy donors. Whole-study findings and limits: TCR sequences were mostly rare, though some public TCRs occurred in many donors.

This CDR3 is 10 amino acids long. Germline CDR1 SGDLS, CDR2 YYNGEE. V was clipped by 0 bases and J by 10 bases, with 4 bases between them. Generated by immunoSEQ multiplex PCR, the TCRdb table keeps only in-frame clones and is missing some. Of roughly 75,000 clones listed, around 81% are singletons. This clone was counted between two and nine times. The antigen remains undetermined. The sequencing sample was made of PBMCs. The receptor was derived from a man aged 30 to 45 in good health and CMV-seronegative. The chain has TRBV9 and TRBJ1-1; D remains ambiguous. The CDR3 nucleotides read TGTGCCAGCAGCGTAGCCCGAGCTTTCTTT. This translates into CASSVARAFF.